Below, 5 T cell receptor beta chains from the same sample are listed, as sequenced in a study of response to subunit inactivated influenza vaccine. TCRdb ran MiXCR on the RT-PCR reads and lists one entry per CDR3 protein. This table has hundreds of thousands of distinct CDR3 sequences, roughly 14% appearing once. The sample was PBMCs from blood, taken about 14 days before vaccination. All receptors derive from a man aged 50 or older who received an inactivated influenza vaccine.

The V gene is TRBV20-1, the J gene TRBJ2-7, with D hard to call. The CDR3 sequence is 12 residues long. Germline V gene sequence: CDR1 DFQATT, CDR2 SNEGSKA (reference sequence). Deletions cut 0 bases from V and 3 bases from J, with 6 bases between. The CDR3 region is CSARDLHYEQYF. The CDR3 nucleotides are TGCAGTGCTAGAGATTTGCACTACGAGCAGTACTTC.

This clonotype was recorded many times. This chain links TRBV5-5 with TRBJ1-5; D not certain. Between the trimmed V and J ends, which lost 4 bases and 2 bases, there was a span of 7 bases. This CDR3 is 13 amino acids long. Per the germline V gene, CDR1 is SGHKS and CDR2 is YYEKEE (reference sequence). The CDR3 coding sequence is TGTGCCAGCAGCCCCCTCGGCAATCAGCCCCAGCATTTT. Translation: CASSPLGNQPQHF.

This clonotype was detected only a few times. The chain recombines TRBV20-1 with TRBJ1-1; perhaps TRBD1 as D (6 bases). Trimming stripped 5 bases from V and 8 bases from J, with 12 bases between. The CDR3 spans 11 residues. CDR1 is DFQATT and CDR2 is SNEGSKA in the germline V gene (reference sequence). The CDR3 DNA reads as TGCAGTGCTTACAGGGCTGCCGAAGCTTTCTTT. It encodes CSAYRAAEAFF.

This clonotype was found many times. The gene calls are TRBV4-3 and TRBJ2-1; D possibly matches TRBD1 or TRBD2 (5 bases each). V was pared by 4 bases and J by 0 bases, with 13 bases between. This CDR3 comprises 16 residues. In germline, CDR1 is LGHNA, CDR2 YSLEER. The CDR3 sequence is CASSPRAGTSYNEQFF. The CDR3 DNA reads TGCGCCAGCAGCCCCCGGGCAGGGACCTCCTACAATGAGCAGTTCTTC.

This clonotype appeared a few times. J is TRBJ2-5 and V is TRBV28; D assignment may be TRBD1 or TRBD2 (5 bases each). The CDR3 runs 16 residues. V shed 7 bases and J shed 7 bases, with 25 bases lying between them. Germline CDR1 MDHEN, CDR2 SYDVKM. The CDR3 sequence is CASNGGRGSGQGTQYF. CDR3 bases: TGTGCCAGCAATGGTGGGCGAGGGTCGGGTCAGGGGACCCAGTACTTC.